Below, 31 T cell receptor beta chains from the same sample are listed, as sequenced in a study of a mutant IDH1 vaccine in newly diagnosed glioma (dated by TCRdb to the early 2020s). Their antigens remain unidentified. Receptors were amplified or captured by the immunoSEQ multiplex PCR assay. TCRdb re-hosts the immuneACCESS table, in-frame sequences only. Its copies lack some clones; in the studies checked, an unresolved V gene accounts for under half of them, and the cause for the rest is not known. The sample table records some 120,000 clones; just under 80% of these occur just once. The top ten clones comprise about 5.5% of the sample. In the paper's terms, the time point label means: week 11, during vaccination. Each vaccine dose, consisting of 300 ug of a 20-mer mutant IDH1 peptide in Montanide, was administered subcutaneously with topical imiquimod. Specimen: PBMCs, collected from a glioma patient whose treatment included an IDH1 peptide vaccine. The receptors derive from a man aged 35 to 55 with glioma.

The CDR3 loop reads CASSLKVLNYEQYF. The CDR3 coding sequence is TGTGCCAGCAGCTTAAAGGTCCTGAACTACGAGCAGTACTTC. The chain couples TRBV11-2 to TRBJ2-7; no firm D call. Trimming shortened V by 2 bases and J by 3 bases, and 11 bases separated the two germline ends. The CDR3 loop spans 14 amino acids. CDR1 and CDR2 (germline): SGHAT, FQNNGV.

This chain connects TRBV9 to TRBJ2-7; 7 positions match TRBD1. Trimming took 2 bases from V and 5 from J; bases not matched to a gene: 13. The length of the CDR3 is 16 residues. CDR1 and CDR2 from the germline V gene are SGDLS and YYNGEE. The CDR3 DNA reads as TGTGCCAGCAGCGTCCCCTCCGGGACAGAATACGACGAGCAGTACTTC. It specifies CASSVPSGTEYDEQYF.

The chain employs TRBV4-1 and TRBJ2-3; D possibly corresponds to TRBD1 (6 bases). Germline loops: CDR1 MGHRA, CDR2 YSYEKL. The V end lost 1 base, the J end lost 3 bases, and 11 bases lay between the germline ends. This CDR3 is 15 amino acids long. The CDR3 DNA follows: TGCGCCAGCAGCCAAGTTGGGGGCCGGACAGATACGCAGTATTTT. Encoded protein: CASSQVGGRTDTQYF.

CDR3 loop: CASSLKMNTEAFF. CDR3 coding DNA: TGTGCCAGCAGCCTTAAGATGAACACTGAAGCTTTCTTT. J is TRBJ1-1 and V is TRBV28, with D hard to call. Germline CDR1 is MDHEN and CDR2 is SYDVKM. V lost 6 bases to trimming and J lost 0 bases, with 8 bases between them. The CDR3 is made up of 13 amino acids.

J is TRBJ2-3 and V is TRBV5-1; 11 nucleotides align to TRBD2. This CDR3 spans 19 amino acids. With 5 bases clipped from V and 0 bases from J, the junction kept 14 bases outside the gene matches. CDR1 is SGHRS and CDR2 is YFSETQ in the germline V gene. CDR3 sequence (DNA): TGCGCCAGCAGTCCCGGGCTAGCGGGGGGTTCCAGTAGCACAGATACGCAGTATTTT. This sequence encodes CASSPGLAGGSSSTDTQYF. The whole variable domain, filled in from reference TRBV5-1 and TRBJ2-3, reads KAGVTQTPRYLIKTRGQQVTLSCSPISGHRSVSWYQQTPGQGLQFLFEYFSETQRNKGNFPGRFSGRQFSNSRSEMNVSTLELGDSALYLCASSPGLAGGSSSTDTQYFGPGTRLTVL.

CDR3 nucleotides: TGTGCCAGCAGCCCGCGTGATTGGGGGGAAAACTACAATGAGCAGTTCTTC. It codes for CASSPRDWGENYNEQFF. The chain is built from TRBV28 and TRBJ2-1, with D perhaps matching TRBD2 (6 bases). Germline CDR1 and CDR2: MDHEN and SYDVKM. The CDR3 contains 17 residues. V lost 6 bases, J lost 3 bases, and 21 bases lay in between.

A few counts support this clone. The rearrangement links TRBV5-1 to TRBJ1-5; 7 bases agree with TRBD1. Germline trimming cut 4 bases from V and 3 bases from J; bases unmatched to any gene: 4. The CDR3 spans 14 residues. Germline CDR1 SGHRS, CDR2 YFSETQ. The CDR3 loop reads CASSPQGVNQPQHF. CDR3 in DNA: TGCGCCAGCAGCCCCCAGGGGGTCAATCAGCCCCAGCATTTT. Full variable domain (missing parts from reference TRBV5-1 and TRBJ1-5): KAGVTQTPRYLIKTRGQQVTLSCSPISGHRSVSWYQQTPGQGLQFLFEYFSETQRNKGNFPGRFSGRQFSNSRSEMNVSTLELGDSALYLCASSPQGVNQPQHFGDGTRLSIL.

CDR3 coding DNA: TGTGCCAGCAGCCCCAGAGGGAGGGTGGGCACAGATACGCAGTATTTT. Protein product: CASSPRGRVGTDTQYF. The chain links TRBV11-2 to TRBJ2-3, with 7 bases identical to TRBD2. CDR1 is SGHAT, CDR2 FQNNGV, per germline. Trimming took 5 bases from V and 1 from J; bases not matched to a gene: 9. CDR3 size: 16 residues.

The chain carries TRBV19 and TRBJ1-2, with D uncertain. V gave up 3 bases and J gave up 3 bases, with 11 bases separating them. The CDR3 runs to 14 residues. Germline V gene lookup returns CDR1 LNHDA and CDR2 SQIVND (reference sequence). The CDR3 sequence is CASSIGKSYYGYTF. The CDR3 bases are TGTGCCAGTAGTATTGGAAAGAGCTACTATGGCTACACCTTC.

The V and J genes are TRBV30 and TRBJ2-7; 8 bases are shared with TRBD1. Germline V gene sequence: CDR1 GTSNPN, CDR2 SVGIG (reference sequence). V was pared by 2 bases and J by 2 bases, with 2 bases of the junction left unmatched. CDR3 length: 13 amino acids. The CDR3 protein is CAWSRQGPYEQYF. CDR3 bases: TGTGCCTGGAGTCGACAGGGGCCCTACGAGCAGTACTTC. Based on the CDR3 plus reference TRBV30 and TRBJ2-7, the full variable domain is SQTIHQWPATLVQPVGSPLSLECTVEGTSNPNLYWYRQAAGRGLQLLFYSVGIGQISSEVPQNLSASRPQDRQFILSSKKLLLSDSGFYLCAWSRQGPYEQYFGPGTRLTVT.

The V and J genes are TRBV5-6 and TRBJ2-7, with TRBD1 identical over 9 bases. V trimming: 3 bases; J trimming: 3 bases; junction bases outside the gene matches: 7. CDR1 and CDR2 (germline): SGHDT, YYEEEE. This CDR3 region has 15 residues. Written as DNA, the CDR3 is TGTGCCAGCAGCTGGGGACAGGGTAGTAGCTACGAGCAGTACTTC. This gives the protein CASSWGQGSSYEQYF.

This rearrangement joins TRBV5-1 to TRBJ1-2; TRBD1 agrees at 8 bases. From germline, CDR1 is SGHRS and CDR2 YFSETQ. V lost 3 bases to trimming and J lost 6 bases; unmatched junction nucleotides: 7. This CDR3 region has 14 residues. The CDR3 region is CASSSTGVRDGYTF. Written as DNA, the CDR3 is TGCGCCAGCAGCTCGACAGGGGTTCGTGATGGCTACACCTTC.

The genes are TRBV9 and TRBJ2-2, with D possibly matching TRBD2 (6 bases). This CDR3 contains 14 residues. The germline CDR1 and CDR2 sequences are SGDLS and YYNGEE. V was trimmed by 4 bases and J by 4 bases, leaving 11 bases between them. The CDR3 here is CASSPSVVTGELFF. The CDR3 coding sequence is TGTGCCAGCAGCCCTAGCGTCGTCACCGGGGAGCTGTTTTTT.

The chain employs TRBV5-5 and TRBJ2-7; D is perhaps TRBD1 (5 bases). Germline V gives CDR1 SGHKS, CDR2 YYEKEE (reference sequence). The CDR3 spans 14 residues. Trimming left V 4 bases short and J 0 bases short, with 11 bases between. The CDR3 DNA follows: TGTGCCAGCAGCCTGACAGCCGCCTCCTACGAGCAGTACTTC. Translating it yields CASSLTAASYEQYF.

J is TRBJ1-6 and V is TRBV5-4; D is possibly TRBD1 (6 bases). This CDR3 spans 16 amino acids. V gave up 3 bases and J gave up 7 bases, with 17 bases separating them. Per germline, CDR1 SGHNT and CDR2 YYREEE (reference sequence). The CDR3 region has the DNA TGTGCCAGCAGCTGGGGGCGAGAGGTGGTAAATTCACCCCTCCACTTT. It is translated as CASSWGREVVNSPLHF.

There are a few counts of this clone. The rearrangement links TRBV30 to TRBJ2-1; 11 bases align to TRBD2. The CDR3 has 14 amino acids. Germline CDR1 is GTSNPN and CDR2 is SVGIG (reference sequence). V gave up 2 bases and J gave up 7 bases; unmatched junction bases: 4. CDR3 in amino acids: CAWSTSGSWNEQFF. DNA of the CDR3: TGTGCCTGGAGTACTAGCGGGAGTTGGAATGAGCAGTTCTTC.

The gene calls are TRBV5-1 and TRBJ2-1, with 9 nucleotides matching TRBD2. The CDR3 totals 14 residues. V lost 3 bases, J lost 5 bases, and 3 bases stayed unmatched. The germline gives CDR1 SGHRS, CDR2 YFSETQ. Here the CDR3 DNA reads TGCGCCAGCAGCTCTACTAGCGGGCACAATGAGCAGTTCTTC. Residues: CASSSTSGHNEQFF. Full variable domain (remainder filled in from reference TRBV5-1 and TRBJ2-1): KAGVTQTPRYLIKTRGQQVTLSCSPISGHRSVSWYQQTPGQGLQFLFEYFSETQRNKGNFPGRFSGRQFSNSRSEMNVSTLELGDSALYLCASSSTSGHNEQFFGPGTRLTVL.

As to this clone: The sample holds other DNA sequences that translate to the same CDR3. The chain combines TRBV13 with TRBJ2-7; 7 bases are a match to TRBD2. The CDR3 contains 14 residues. V was clipped by 0 bases and J by 3 bases; unmatched bases: 2. Germline CDR1 reads PRHDT; CDR2 reads FYEKMQ (reference sequence). The CDR3 bases are TGTGCCAGCAGCTTAGGCCTAGCGGACTACGAGCAGTACTTC. It yields the protein CASSLGLADYEQYF. Using reference TRBV13 and TRBJ2-7 for the parts outside the CDR3, the full variable domain is AAGVIQSPRHLIKEKRETATLKCYPIPRHDTVYWYQQGPGQDPQFLISFYEKMQSDKGSIPDRFSAQQFSDYHSELNMSSLELGDSALYFCASSLGLADYEQYFGPGTRLTVT.

The V call is TRBV30, the J call TRBJ2-1; 9 positions match TRBD2. The ends lost 0 bases at V and 12 bases at J; junction bases unmatched: 9. The CDR3 spans 14 residues. In germline, CDR1 is GTSNPN, CDR2 SVGIG (reference sequence). CDR3 protein: CAWSVLAGGGTQFF. The CDR3 DNA reads as TGTGCCTGGAGTGTACTAGCGGGTGGGGGTACGCAGTTCTTC.

This chain uses TRBV7-9 with TRBJ1-6; no firm D call. Trimming removed 1 base at V and 6 bases at J, with 10 bases between. The germline V gene encodes CDR1 SEHNR and CDR2 FQNEAQ (reference sequence). The CDR3 loop spans 15 amino acids. The CDR3 nucleotides read TGTGCCAGCAGCTTAGGTGGTCCGATTAATTCACCCCTCCACTTT. This translates into CASSLGGPINSPLHF.

This chain joins TRBV6-5 and TRBJ2-1, with 8 positions matching TRBD2. CDR3 length: 16 residues. J gave up 6 bases and V 4 bases, and 11 bases lay outside the gene matches. The germline V gene has CDR1 MNHEY and CDR2 SVGAGI. The CDR3 region has the DNA TGTGCCAGCAGTTGGGCCCTGGGTAGCGGGGCCAATGAGCAGTTCTTC. The encoded protein is CASSWALGSGANEQFF.

The chain has TRBV6-5 and TRBJ2-7; possibly TRBD2 for D (5 bases). V lost 6 bases and J lost 1, with 13 bases in between. The germline CDR1 and CDR2 sequences are MNHEY and SVGAGI. The CDR3 sequence is 14 residues long. DNA of the CDR3: TGTGCCAGCAGCCCGCGGGTTTTTTCCTACGAGCAGTACTTC. Amino acids: CASSPRVFSYEQYF.

This clone was seen only once. The chain joins TRBV19 to TRBJ1-1; D possibly corresponds to TRBD1 (5 bases). This CDR3 comprises 14 residues. The V end lost 6 bases, the J end lost 0 bases, and 11 bases lay between the germline ends. In germline, CDR1 is LNHDA, CDR2 SQIVND (reference sequence). CDR3 residues: CASRWDGLNTEAFF. The CDR3 region has the DNA TGTGCCAGTAGGTGGGACGGCCTGAACACTGAAGCTTTCTTT.

V usage is TRBV6-4 and J usage is TRBJ1-6, with D uncertain. The germline V and J ends were trimmed by 6 bases and 9 bases, with 18 bases remaining between them. Per germline, CDR1 MRHNA and CDR2 SNTAGT. This CDR3 contains 15 residues. The CDR3 DNA is TGTGCCAGCAGGGGGAGACATAAGGTTCTTTCACCCCTCCACTTT. Its translation is CASRGRHKVLSPLHF.

The CDR3 loop is CASQGNGGRSGNEQFF. DNA of the CDR3: TGTGCCAGCCAGGGGAACGGCGGGAGATCTGGGAATGAGCAGTTCTTC. The chain recombines TRBV5-4 with TRBJ2-1; D might be TRBD2 (7 bases). CDR1 and CDR2 (germline): SGHNT, YYREEE (reference sequence). This CDR3 is built from 16 residues. V was clipped by 7 bases and J by 7 bases, with 24 bases between them.

The CDR3 coding sequence is TGTGCCAGCAGTGGGGTAGGGAGTTATGGCTACACCTTC. Encoded protein: CASSGVGSYGYTF. The chain is built from TRBV25-1 and TRBJ1-2; D unclear. CDR1 and CDR2 from the germline V gene are MGHDK and SYGVNS. The CDR3 contains 13 residues. Trimming took off 4 bases at V and 5 bases at J, with 11 bases between the two ends.

The chain links TRBV4-3 to TRBJ2-1, with a possible D match to TRBD2 (6 bases). V was pared by 1 base and J by 6 bases, with 19 bases between. CDR1 and CDR2 (germline): LGHNA, YSLEER. This CDR3 has 17 amino acids. DNA for the CDR3: TGCGCCAGCAGCCAAGTCCGGATAACTAGCAGTCTCAATGAGCAGTTCTTC. This codes for CASSQVRITSSLNEQFF.

This clone came up once. This chain connects TRBV25-1 to TRBJ2-5; maybe TRBD1 (7 bases). V was pared by 4 bases and J by 7 bases, with 16 bases between. CDR3 length equals 14 residues. Germline-derived CDR1 and CDR2 are MGHDK and SYGVNS. This CDR3 reads CASSAWGQGGTQYF. The CDR3 region has the DNA TGTGCCAGCAGTGCCTGGGGGCAGGGGGGGACCCAGTACTTC.

The rearrangement uses TRBV10-3 and TRBJ2-7; the D gene is possibly TRBD1 (6 bases). Germline V lookup: CDR1 ENHRY, CDR2 SYGVKD. The CDR3 length is 14 residues. Trimming left V 8 bases short and J 2 bases short, with 16 bases between. Here the CDR3 DNA reads TGTGCCATCTCTCGGACAGCGTTCACCTACGAGCAGTACTTC. It is translated as CAISRTAFTYEQYF.

In DNA, the CDR3 is TGTGCCAGCAGCCCTGCGTCCTACGAGCAGTACTTC. It is translated as CASSPASYEQYF. The chain is built from TRBV7-9 and TRBJ2-7; no reliable D call. Between the trimmed V and J ends, which lost 5 bases and 1 base, there was a span of 6 bases. This CDR3 spans 12 amino acids. Germline V lookup: CDR1 SEHNR, CDR2 FQNEAQ (reference sequence).

The chain employs TRBV19 and TRBJ2-7; 11 bases fit TRBD1. CDR1 is LNHDA, CDR2 SQIVND, per germline (reference sequence). CDR3 size: 17 residues. V lost 5 bases and J lost 0; bases outside the gene matches: 9. CDR3 region: CASSPTGTGGSSYEQYF. For the CDR3, the DNA is TGTGCCAGTAGTCCCACCGGGACAGGGGGTTCCTCCTACGAGCAGTACTTC.